This T cell receptor (beta chain) was identified during a study of T cell repertoires in cytomegalovirus infection. Study context: Recently identified HLA-C-restricted CMV epitopes were used, and well-studied HLA-B-restricted CMV epitopes were used as well. It was the public TCR beta signatures that indicated both CMV infection and matching HLA type. Findings of the study overall: HLA-C-restricted CMV clonotypes gave the most frequent clonotype in two of eight donors. Based on cumulative public TCR beta family frequency, carriers of CMV plus the relevant HLA were identified.

TCRdb called the reads again in MiXCR, with one record for every CDR3 protein. Here the sample spans some 800,000 distinct CDR3 sequences, approximately 32% being singletons. Only a few counts were recorded for this clonotype. As yet, its antigen is unknown. Germline lookup yields CDR1 ENHRY and CDR2 SYGVKD. This CDR3 contains 14 residues. The V gene lost 3 bases and the J gene lost 2 bases, with 10 bases spanning the gap. This material consisted of cultured CD8+ T cells from PBMCs, taken from culture after CMV antigen stimulation. This sequence was found in a human donor in good health (CMV status not recorded). Some clones in this sample may be carry-over from other donors' samples. The chain carries TRBV10-3 and TRBJ2-5, with D tentatively TRBD1 (6 bases). The CDR3 spells CAISDGDIQETQYF. CDR3 nucleotide sequence: TGTGCCATCAGTGACGGGGACATTCAAGAGACCCAGTACTTC.